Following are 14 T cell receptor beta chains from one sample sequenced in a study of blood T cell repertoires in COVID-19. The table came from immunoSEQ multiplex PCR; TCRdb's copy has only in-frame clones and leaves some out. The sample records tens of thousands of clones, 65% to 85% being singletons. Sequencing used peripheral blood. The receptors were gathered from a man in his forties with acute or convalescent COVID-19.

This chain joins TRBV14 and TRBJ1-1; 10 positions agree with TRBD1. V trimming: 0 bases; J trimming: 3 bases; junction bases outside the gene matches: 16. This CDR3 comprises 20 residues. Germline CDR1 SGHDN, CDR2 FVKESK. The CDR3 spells CASSQDGAGTGAAWYTEAFF. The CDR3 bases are TGTGCCAGCAGCCAAGATGGGGCCGGGACAGGGGCCGCATGGTACACTGAAGCTTTCTTT.

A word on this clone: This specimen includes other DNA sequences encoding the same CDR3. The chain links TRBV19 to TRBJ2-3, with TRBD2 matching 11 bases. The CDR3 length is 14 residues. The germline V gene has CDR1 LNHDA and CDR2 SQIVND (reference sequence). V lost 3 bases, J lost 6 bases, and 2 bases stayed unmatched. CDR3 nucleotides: TGTGCCAGTAGTATTAGCGGGGGGGCGGATACGCAGTATTTT. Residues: CASSISGGADTQYF.

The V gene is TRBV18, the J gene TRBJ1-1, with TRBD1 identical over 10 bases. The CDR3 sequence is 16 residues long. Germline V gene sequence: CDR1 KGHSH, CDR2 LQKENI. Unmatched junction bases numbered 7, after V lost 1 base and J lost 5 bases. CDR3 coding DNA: TGTGCCAGCTCACCACGACGAGGGACAGGGGCTACTGAAGCTTTCTTT. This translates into CASSPRRGTGATEAFF.

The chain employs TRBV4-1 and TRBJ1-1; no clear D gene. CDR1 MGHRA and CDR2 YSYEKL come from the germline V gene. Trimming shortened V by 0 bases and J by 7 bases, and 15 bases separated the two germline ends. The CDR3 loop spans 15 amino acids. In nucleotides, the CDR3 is TGCGCCAGCAGCCAAGACCGGGTCCTGAGCGGTGAAGCTTTCTTT. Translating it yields CASSQDRVLSGEAFF.

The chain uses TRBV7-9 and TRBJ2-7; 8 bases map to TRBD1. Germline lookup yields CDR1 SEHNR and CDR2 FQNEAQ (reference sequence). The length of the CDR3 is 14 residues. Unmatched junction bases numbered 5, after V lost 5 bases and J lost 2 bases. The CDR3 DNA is TGTGCCAGCAGCCTAAGGACAGGGACCTACGAGCAGTACTTC. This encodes CASSLRTGTYEQYF.

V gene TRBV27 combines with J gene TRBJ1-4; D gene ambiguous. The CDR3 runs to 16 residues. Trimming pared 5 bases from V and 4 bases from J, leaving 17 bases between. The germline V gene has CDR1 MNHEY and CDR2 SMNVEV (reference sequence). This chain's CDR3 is CASSPYDTDLNEKLFF. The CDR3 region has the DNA TGTGCCAGCAGTCCCTATGACACGGATCTTAATGAAAAACTGTTTTTT.

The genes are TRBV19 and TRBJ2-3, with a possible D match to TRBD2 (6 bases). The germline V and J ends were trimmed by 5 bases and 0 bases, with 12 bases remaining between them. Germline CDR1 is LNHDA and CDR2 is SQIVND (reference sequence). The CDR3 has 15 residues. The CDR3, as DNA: TGTGCCAGTAGTGCTGGGAGGCTAAGCACAGATACGCAGTATTTT. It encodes CASSAGRLSTDTQYF.

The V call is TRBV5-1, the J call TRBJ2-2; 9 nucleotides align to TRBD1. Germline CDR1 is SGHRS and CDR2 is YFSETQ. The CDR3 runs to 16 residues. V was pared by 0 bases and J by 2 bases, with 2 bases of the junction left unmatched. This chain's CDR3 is CASSLGDRANTGELFF. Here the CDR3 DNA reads TGCGCCAGCAGCTTGGGGGACAGGGCCAACACCGGGGAGCTGTTTTTT. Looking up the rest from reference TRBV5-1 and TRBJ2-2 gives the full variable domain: KAGVTQTPRYLIKTRGQQVTLSCSPISGHRSVSWYQQTPGQGLQFLFEYFSETQRNKGNFPGRFSGRQFSNSRSEMNVSTLELGDSALYLCASSLGDRANTGELFFGEGSRLTVL.

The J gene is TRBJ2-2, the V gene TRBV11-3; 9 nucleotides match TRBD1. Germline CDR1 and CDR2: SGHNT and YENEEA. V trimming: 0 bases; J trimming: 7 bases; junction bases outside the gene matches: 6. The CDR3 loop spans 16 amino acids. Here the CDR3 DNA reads TGTGCCAGCAGCTTAGATTACGGACAGGGGAACGGGGAGCTGTTTTTT. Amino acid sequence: CASSLDYGQGNGELFF.

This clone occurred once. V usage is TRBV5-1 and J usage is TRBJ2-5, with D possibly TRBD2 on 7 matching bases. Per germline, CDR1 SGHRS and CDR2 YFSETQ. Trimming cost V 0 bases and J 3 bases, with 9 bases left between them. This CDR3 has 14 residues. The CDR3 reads CASSLGGGEETQYF. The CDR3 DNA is TGCGCCAGCAGCTTGGGGGGGGGCGAAGAGACCCAGTACTTC.

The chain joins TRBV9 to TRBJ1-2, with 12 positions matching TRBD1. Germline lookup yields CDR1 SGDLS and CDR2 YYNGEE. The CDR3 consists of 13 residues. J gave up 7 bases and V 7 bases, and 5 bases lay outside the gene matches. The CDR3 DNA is TGTGCCAGCCGGGACAGGGGGCGGGTTGGCTACACCTTC. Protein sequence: CASRDRGRVGYTF.

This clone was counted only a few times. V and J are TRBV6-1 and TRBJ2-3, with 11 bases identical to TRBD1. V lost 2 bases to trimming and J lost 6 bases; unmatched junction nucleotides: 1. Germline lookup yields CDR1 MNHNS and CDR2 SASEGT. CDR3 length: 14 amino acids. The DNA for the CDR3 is TGTGCCAGCAGTGAAAGGGACAGGGGGGATACGCAGTATTTT. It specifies CASSERDRGDTQYF.

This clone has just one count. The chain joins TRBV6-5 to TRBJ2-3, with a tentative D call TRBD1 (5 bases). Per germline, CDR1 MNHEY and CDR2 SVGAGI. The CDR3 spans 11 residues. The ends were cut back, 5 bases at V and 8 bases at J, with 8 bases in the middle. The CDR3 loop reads CASSQRGTQYF. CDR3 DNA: TGTGCCAGCAGTCAAAGGGGTACGCAGTATTTT.

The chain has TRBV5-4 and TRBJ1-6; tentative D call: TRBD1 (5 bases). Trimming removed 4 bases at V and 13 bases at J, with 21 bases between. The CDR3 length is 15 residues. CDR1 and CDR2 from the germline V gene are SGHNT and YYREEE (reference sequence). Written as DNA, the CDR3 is TGTGCCAGCAGCCCGGGACGGACAAGGGAGGGTCCCCTCCACTTT. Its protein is CASSPGRTREGPLHF.